Listed below are T cell receptor beta chains from one sample, sequenced in a study of T cell responses to AZD1222 COVID-19 vaccine. Clones were sequenced by immunoSEQ multiplex PCR, and TCRdb holds only the in-frame ones, with some missing. The table has some 30,000 clones, about 89% seen once. Source: peripheral blood, taken on day 0 of AZD1222 vaccination. These receptors were collected from an adult in good health. Each CDR3 is given with its conserved first and last residue. The D gene is left open where the match is weak. Clone size appears in some rows only: once, few, many, or a class for an expanded clone.

D,J,V,length,size,DNA,CDR3
TRBD1,TRBJ2-5,TRBV5-1,15,NA,TGCGCCAGCAGCCGTCCAGAGGGGGCATCGGAGACCCAGTACTTC,CASSRPEGASETQYF
TRBD2,TRBJ2-5,TRBV10-2,15,once,TGCGCCAGCAGACTAATTCTAGCGGGAGTTGAGACCCAGTACTTC,CASRLILAGVETQYF
TRBD2,TRBJ2-7,TRBV2,14,few,TGTGCCAGCTTGACTAGCGGGAGTTCCTACGAGCAGTACTTC,CASLTSGSSYEQYF
TRBD1,TRBJ1-1,TRBV9,16,NA,TGTGCCAGCAGCCGAAAGACAGGGGGCGGGCCCACTGAAGCTTTCTTT,CASSRKTGGGPTEAFF
TRBD1,TRBJ2-7,TRBV9,15,NA,TGTGCCAGCAGCGTCGGGACAGCTGATTTATACGAGCAGTACTTC,CASSVGTADLYEQYF
NA,TRBJ2-7,TRBV5-1,14,NA,TGCGCCAGCAGCTTGGAACCTGCTACCTACGAGCAGTACTTC,CASSLEPATYEQYF
NA,TRBJ2-5,TRBV15,14,NA,TGTGCCACCAGCTACAGGGTTGGCGGGGAGACCCAGTACTTC,CATSYRVGGETQYF
TRBD1,TRBJ2-7,TRBV5-6,14,NA,TGTGCCAGTTATAACGCAGGGGGAACCTACGAGCAGTACTTC,CASYNAGGTYEQYF
TRBD1,TRBJ2-7,TRBV29-1,15,few,TGCAGCGTCTCTAGAGGGGGGACAGGAGCCTACGAGCAGTACTTC,CSVSRGGTGAYEQYF
TRBD1,TRBJ1-2,TRBV10-2,15,NA,TGCGCCAGCAGTTCGAGGGGACAGTTCGGCTATGGCTACACCTTC,CASSSRGQFGYGYTF
NA,TRBJ2-1,TRBV7-9,16,NA,TGTGCCAGCAGCCTCTCGGTGGGACGATCCTACAATGAGCAGTTCTTC,CASSLSVGRSYNEQFF
TRBD1,TRBJ2-2,TRBV2,14,NA,TGTGCCAGCACCCTGGGACAGGGGGCCGGGGAGCTGTTTTTT,CASTLGQGAGELFF
NA,TRBJ2-3,TRBV7-2,16,NA,TGTGCCAGCAGCTTAGTGTGGAGTTCTAGCACAGATACGCAGTATTTT,CASSLVWSSSTDTQYF
NA,TRBJ2-5,TRBV27,14,NA,TGTGCCAGCAGTCTGAACGGGGAGACAAGGACCCAGTACTTC,CASSLNGETRTQYF
NA,TRBJ2-1,TRBV13,15,NA,TGTGCCAGCAGCTTAGAGGGGGGGATGAGGAATGAGCAGTTCTTC,CASSLEGGMRNEQFF
NA,TRBJ2-2,TRBV29-1,14,NA,TGCAGCGTTGCTCCAGGGCCTCGCACCGGGGAGCTGTTTTTT,CSVAPGPRTGELFF
TRBD2,TRBJ2-1,TRBV4-1,15,NA,TGCGCCAGCAGCCTGGGACTAGCGGATTACAATGAGCAGTTCTTC,CASSLGLADYNEQFF
TRBD2,TRBJ2-1,TRBV6-1,15,NA,TGTGCCAGCAGTGAAATAGCGGGTCCCTACAATGAGCAGTTCTTC,CASSEIAGPYNEQFF
NA,TRBJ2-1,TRBV4-2,15,once,TGTGCCAGCACCATGAACTACTTACGTTTTAATGAGCAGTTCTTC,CASTMNYLRFNEQFF
TRBD1,TRBJ2-5,TRBV18,15,NA,TGTGCCAGCTCACCGGGGACAGCAGTCCAAGAGACCCAGTACTTC,CASSPGTAVQETQYF
NA,TRBJ2-7,TRBV10-1,14,NA,TGCGCCAGCAGTTCTACAGGGAGCTCCTACGAGCAGTACTTC,CASSSTGSSYEQYF
NA,TRBJ1-1,TRBV19,15,once,TGTGCCAGTAGTATAGGGAGGGGGAAAGGCACTGAAGCTTTCTTT,CASSIGRGKGTEAFF
NA,TRBJ1-3,TRBV6-5,15,NA,TGTGCCAGCAGTTACTCGGACGGAGCTGGAAACACCATATATTTT,CASSYSDGAGNTIYF
NA,TRBJ2-2,TRBV6-4,13,NA,TGTGCCAGCAGCTCGGGGAACACCGGGGAGCTGTTTTTT,CASSSGNTGELFF
TRBD1,TRBJ1-4,TRBV5-4,14,NA,TGTGCCAGCAGCCTGGACAGGGGGCGGGAAAAACTGTTTTTT,CASSLDRGREKLFF
TRBD1,TRBJ2-2,TRBV5-6,16,NA,TGTGCCAGCAGCTTGGCCCGGGACAGGGGACCCGGGGAGCTGTTTTTT,CASSLARDRGPGELFF
NA,TRBJ1-5,TRBV6-1,13,NA,TGTGCCAGCACCTTCAATTACAATCAGCCCCAGCATTTT,CASTFNYNQPQHF
TRBD1,TRBJ1-1,TRBV11-3,15,few,TGTGCCAGCAGCCTGGGACAGGGGGGGAACACTGAAGCTTTCTTT,CASSLGQGGNTEAFF
NA,TRBJ1-2,TRBV18,16,NA,TGTGCCAGCTCACTGACAGTGGAAACCCCTAACTATGGCTACACCTTC,CASSLTVETPNYGYTF
TRBD2,TRBJ2-7,TRBV28,19,NA,TGTGCCAGTTCCGCGTTTTGGACAGGGACTAGCGGTAGCTCCTACGAGCAGTACTTC,CASSAFWTGTSGSSYEQYF
TRBD2,TRBJ2-7,TRBV6-9,14,NA,TGTGCCAGCAGTTGGAAGCGGGAGTTTCTCGAGCAGTACTTC,CASSWKREFLEQYF
NA,TRBJ2-1,TRBV4-1,14,once,TGCGCCAGCAGCCAAGGAGCGGACAACAATGAGCAGTTCTTC,CASSQGADNNEQFF
NA,TRBJ1-1,TRBV11-3,16,few,TGTGCCAGCAGCTTAGATGGCCGGGACGGAAGCACTGAAGCTTTCTTT,CASSLDGRDGSTEAFF
TRBD2,TRBJ2-2,TRBV9,17,NA,TGTGCCAGCAGCGTAGCTCACGGGAGGGCTAGCACCGGGGAGCTGTTTTTT,CASSVAHGRASTGELFF
NA,TRBJ2-5,TRBV19,15,NA,TGTGCCAGTAGTATACGCGGTCCAAACCAAGAGACCCAGTACTTC,CASSIRGPNQETQYF
NA,TRBJ2-1,TRBV11-2,13,NA,TGTGCCAGCAGCGAGTTGGCAGTCAATGAGCAGTTCTTC,CASSELAVNEQFF
NA,TRBJ2-2,TRBV4-1,15,NA,TGCGCCAGCAGACACACTACCGCGAACACCGGGGAGCTGTTTTTT,CASRHTTANTGELFF
TRBD2,TRBJ2-7,TRBV20-1,13,NA,TGCAGTGCTAGTGGGACTATCCTGCGCGAGCAGTACTTC,CSASGTILREQYF
NA,TRBJ2-3,TRBV2,14,NA,TGTGCCAGCAGGGGGCGCTTGGGCACAGATACGCAGTATTTT,CASRGRLGTDTQYF
NA,TRBJ2-7,TRBV19,14,NA,TGTGCCAGTAGTATGGGTAGCGGAGCCTACGAGCAGTACTTC,CASSMGSGAYEQYF
TRBD1,TRBJ1-4,TRBV9,15,NA,TGTGCCAGCAGCGTAACCGGGACAGTTAATGAAAAACTGTTTTTT,CASSVTGTVNEKLFF
NA,TRBJ1-1,TRBV5-1,16,NA,TGCGCCAGCAGCTCGGACGCCAAATCCAAGAACACTGAAGCTTTCTTT,CASSSDAKSKNTEAFF
TRBD1,TRBJ2-1,TRBV5-1,15,NA,TGCGCCAGCAGCCCATGGACAGGGCAGGACAATGAGCAGTTCTTC,CASSPWTGQDNEQFF
NA,TRBJ2-5,TRBV20-1,14,NA,TGCAGTGCTAGTTTGGATAGAACCCAAGAGACCCAGTACTTC,CSASLDRTQETQYF
NA,TRBJ2-7,TRBV6-1,15,NA,TGTGCCAGCAGTGAAGAGGGACTGGCCTCCTACGAGCAGTACTTC,CASSEEGLASYEQYF
NA,TRBJ2-3,TRBV23-1,17,NA,TGCGCCAGCAGTCAAGGGGGGGACACCTACCTCACAGATACGCAGTATTTT,CASSQGGDTYLTDTQYF
TRBD1,TRBJ2-5,TRBV24-1,15,few,TGTGCCACCAGTGATGCGACAGGGGCGGGGGAGACCCAGTACTTC,CATSDATGAGETQYF
TRBD2,TRBJ2-1,TRBV2,13,NA,TGTGCCAGCAGAGGGACTAGCTGGAATGAGCAGTTCTTC,CASRGTSWNEQFF
NA,TRBJ2-1,TRBV9,16,few,TGTGCCAGCACTCAGCGGGGGACAGGGTCCCACAATGAGCAGTTCTTC,CASTQRGTGSHNEQFF
NA,TRBJ1-2,TRBV3-1/TRBV3-2,14,NA,TGTGCCAGCAGCCAATATTGGGGAGAAGGTGGCTACACCTTC,CASSQYWGEGGYTF
NA,TRBJ1-2,TRBV9,16,NA,TGTGCCAGCAGCGTAGAAGGACTGAACCTGGGGTATGGCTACACCTTC,CASSVEGLNLGYGYTF
TRBD2,TRBJ2-1,TRBV19,15,NA,TGTGCCAGTAGTATAGCCCTAGCGGGGTACAATGAGCAGTTCTTC,CASSIALAGYNEQFF
NA,TRBJ2-7,TRBV4-1,15,once,TGCGCCAGCAGCCAAGATAGGCAGGGCTTCTACGAGCAGTACTTC,CASSQDRQGFYEQYF
TRBD2,TRBJ2-7,TRBV7-2,16,NA,TGTGCCAGCAGTTCCCCTAGCGGAGCAAGGATTGGGGAGCAGTACTTC,CASSSPSGARIGEQYF
TRBD2,TRBJ2-7,TRBV10-2,16,NA,TGCGCCAGCAGTGCCAGCACTAGCGGGAGGATGCACGAGCAGTACTTC,CASSASTSGRMHEQYF
NA,TRBJ1-5,TRBV4-1,15,NA,TGCGCCAGCAGCCAAGTGACAGTTAGCAATCAGCCCCAGCATTTT,CASSQVTVSNQPQHF